A selection of T cell receptor beta chains follows, all from one sample in a study of CD8+CD57+ T cells in acquired aplastic anemia. One entry per CDR3 protein results from TCRdb running MiXCR on the reads. Among 200,000 to 250,000 distinct CDR3 sequences listed, 50% to 70% were seen once. The sequenced sample was sorted CD4+, CD8+, or CD8+CD57+ T cells (not recorded which) from PBMCs. The receptors derive from a human donor with aplastic anemia. Both conserved end residues are part of each CDR3. The order of the fields is J gene, D gene, clone size, V gene, CDR3 DNA, CDR3 protein. The D gene is left open where the match is weak. Clone size is stated in some rows and not others, as once, few, many or a class when expanded.

>TRBJ2-3|NA|NA|TRBV2
TGTGCCAGCAGTGCGTCCGGGAGTACAGATACGCAGTATTTT
CASSASGSTDTQYF
>TRBJ2-1|NA|many|TRBV5-5
TGTGCCAGCAGCCCGGTCCGGGACCCGCAGTTCTTC
CASSPVRDPQFF
>TRBJ1-2|NA|NA|TRBV10-2
TGCGCCAGCAGTGAGAAGGGTGACTATGGCTACACCTTC
CASSEKGDYGYTF
>TRBJ2-3|TRBD2|once|TRBV20-1
TGCAGTGCTAGTAGAGGGACTAGCGGAACAGATACGCAGTATTTT
CSASRGTSGTDTQYF
>TRBJ2-7|NA|NA|TRBV29-1
TGCAGCGTTGAAGGGGGACTGGGGCAGAACTACGAGCAGTACTTC
CSVEGGLGQNYEQYF
>TRBJ2-3|NA|once|TRBV7-2
TGTGCCAGCAGCCACGCCGACCGATACGATACGCAGTATTTT
CASSHADRYDTQYF
>TRBJ2-1|NA|many|TRBV11-2
TGTGCCAGCAGCCTTGAAGGCGGGGCCTACAATGAGCAGTTCTTC
CASSLEGGAYNEQFF
>TRBJ2-2|TRBD2|few|TRBV7-9
TGTGCCAGCAGGGGACTAGCGAACACCGGGGAGCTGTTTTTT
CASRGLANTGELFF
>TRBJ2-1|NA|NA|TRBV20-1
TGCAGTGCAAAGCAGCAGGGGTGGGTTTTCGATGAGCAGTTCTTC
CSAKQQGWVFDEQFF
>TRBJ1-1|NA|many|TRBV7-3
TGTGCCAGCAGCTTACGGGGCAACATGAACACTGAAGCTTTCTTT
CASSLRGNMNTEAFF
>TRBJ2-5|NA|NA|TRBV5-1
TGCGCCAGCAGCTCGCAACAGGGTTGGGTAGAGACCCAGTACTTC
CASSSQQGWVETQYF
>TRBJ2-7|TRBD1|NA|TRBV19
TGTGCCAGTAGTATGGACCCGGGACAGGGGGCGTCCGAGCAGTACTTC
CASSMDPGQGASEQYF
>TRBJ1-2|TRBD1|NA|TRBV5-1
TGTGCCGGATACCGACAGGGGCCGAACTATGGCTACACCTTC
CAGYRQGPNYGYTF
>TRBJ2-7|NA|NA|TRBV5-8
TGTGCCAGCTCCGGGGGAGCCTCCTACGAGCAGTACTTC
CASSGGASYEQYF
>TRBJ2-7|TRBD1|NA|TRBV10-3
TGTGCCATCAGTGATCCGGGACAGGGCATCGCCTACGAGCAGTACTTC
CAISDPGQGIAYEQYF
>TRBJ2-1|NA|NA|TRBV7-2
TGCGCCAGCAGCTTACGAGGCTACGAGCAGTTCTTC
CASSLRGYEQFF
>TRBJ1-5|NA|few|TRBV2
TGTGCCAGCACCCTTTCAGAGGCCCGACGGCCCCAGCATTTT
CASTLSEARRPQHF
>TRBJ2-2|NA|NA|TRBV7-3
TGTGCCAGCAGCTCCCGGCCCGGCGGCACCGGGGAGCTGTTTTTT
CASSSRPGGTGELFF
>TRBJ2-5|TRBD1|NA|TRBV11-3
TGTGCCAGCAGCGATCGACAGGGGTCACGACAAGAGACCCAGTACTTC
CASSDRQGSRQETQYF
>TRBJ1-2|NA|NA|TRBV29-1
TGCAGCGTTGGCGGAACGGAGGGATATGGCTACACCTTC
CSVGGTEGYGYTF
>TRBJ1-4|NA|NA|TRBV20-1
TGCAGTGCTAGTGGGGGATGGGAAAAACTGTTTTTT
CSASGGWEKLFF
>TRBJ1-1|TRBD1|NA|TRBV12-3/TRBV12-4
TGTGCCAGCAGCCTACAGGGGGTCGGGAACACTGAAGCTTTCTTT
CASSLQGVGNTEAFF
>TRBJ1-3|NA|few|TRBV15
TGTGCCACCAGCAGAGGCGCTTCCGTCTCTGGAAACACCATATATTTT
CATSRGASVSGNTIYF
>TRBJ1-1|NA|NA|TRBV19
TGTGCCAGTAGTATCGACTTTGAAGCTTTCTTT
CASSIDFEAFF
>TRBJ2-3|NA|NA|TRBV24-1
TGTGCCACCAGTGACTATGACTCCGCGACGGATACGCAGTATTTT
CATSDYDSATDTQYF
>TRBJ2-5|TRBD2|few|TRBV7-2
TGTGCCAGCAGCTTTCGGACTAGCGGGGGGTCTCGGACAGAGACCCAGTACTTC
CASSFRTSGGSRTETQYF
>TRBJ2-7|NA|NA|TRBV7-9
TGTGCCAGCAGCCCACTTTCCGCGGGAATCTACGAGCAGTACTTC
CASSPLSAGIYEQYF
>TRBJ1-5|NA|NA|TRBV25-1
TGTGCCAGCAGTACTACAGGGTCGAATCAGCCCCAGCATTTT
CASSTTGSNQPQHF
>TRBJ1-4|NA|NA|TRBV9
TGTGCCAGCAGCGTAGGGGATGGTAATGAAAAACTGTTTTTT
CASSVGDGNEKLFF
>TRBJ1-4|NA|many|TRBV12-3/TRBV12-4
TGTGCCAGCTCCTATCCAAACACCCAAATGGAAAAACTGTTTTTT
CASSYPNTQMEKLFF
>TRBJ2-7|NA|NA|TRBV2
TGTGCCAGCAGGCGGGACGGAAACTCCTACGAGCAGTACTTC
CASRRDGNSYEQYF
>TRBJ2-5|TRBD1|NA|TRBV7-6
TGTGCCAGCAGCCAGATGACAGGGCAAGAGACCCAGTACTTC
CASSQMTGQETQYF
>TRBJ2-7|TRBD2|NA|TRBV5-1
TGCGCCAGCAGCTTGAGGCTAGCGGGAGGGTACGAGCAGTACTTC
CASSLRLAGGYEQYF
>TRBJ2-2|TRBD2|NA|TRBV20-1
TGCAGTGCTAGCGGGAGGGCCAGTACCGGGGAGCTGTTTTTT
CSASGRASTGELFF
>TRBJ1-1|NA|NA|TRBV7-9
TGTGCCAGCAGCTCCTCTCAAGACAGTGAAGCTTTCTTT
CASSSSQDSEAFF
>TRBJ1-2|NA|once|TRBV12-3/TRBV12-4
TGTGCCAGCAGTAAGCCGGGACACCAAAACTATGGCTACACCTTC
CASSKPGHQNYGYTF
>TRBJ2-1|NA|NA|TRBV5-1
TGCGCCAGCAGCCCCGCCAGGGAAGGCAATGAGCAGTTCTTC
CASSPAREGNEQFF
>TRBJ2-7|NA|few|TRBV7-2
TGTGCCAGCAGCTTAGATCCAGGGTTCACCTACGAGCAGTACTTC
CASSLDPGFTYEQYF
>TRBJ2-7|TRBD1|NA|TRBV10-3
TGTGCCTCAAAGACAGGGCCGACTGGGGAGCAGTACTTC
CASKTGPTGEQYF
>TRBJ2-3|TRBD2|NA|TRBV7-6
TGTGCCAGCAGCTTATTCAGCGGGGGGGCTATAGATACGCAGTATTTT
CASSLFSGGAIDTQYF
>TRBJ1-6|NA|NA|TRBV7-2
TGTGCCAGCAGCGAACGGACAGATTCACCCTTCCACTTT
CASSERTDSPFHF
>TRBJ2-3|TRBD2|NA|TRBV24-1
TGTGCCACCAGTGATTTGCAGAGGCGGGAGGGCACAGATACGCAGTATTTT
CATSDLQRREGTDTQYF